The 17 T cell receptor beta chains presented below share a single source sample, sequenced in a study of blood T cell repertoires in COVID-19. Clones were read by immunoSEQ multiplex PCR, and TCRdb kept only the in-frame ones, dropping some. Of approximately 150,000 clones in the sample, about four fifths are singletons; the top ten hold around 2.1%. Source material: peripheral blood. These receptors came from an elderly woman with acute or convalescent COVID-19.

This sequence joins TRBV19 and TRBJ2-1; D is unclear. Trimming left V 6 bases short and J 8 bases short, with 11 bases between. The CDR3 runs to 12 residues. Germline loops: CDR1 LNHDA, CDR2 SQIVND (reference sequence). The CDR3 loop reads CASSLLTDEQFF. The CDR3 nucleotides read TGTGCCAGTAGCCTTCTTACGGATGAGCAGTTCTTC.

This clone was recorded only once. J is TRBJ2-1 and V is TRBV6-5, with 10 positions matching TRBD2. The J segment lost 6 bases and the V segment lost 11 bases, leaving 7 bases of the junction unmatched. In germline, CDR1 is MNHEY, CDR2 SVGAGI. The CDR3 length is 13 residues. This chain's CDR3 is CASQLAGINEQFF. The CDR3, as DNA: TGTGCCTCACAACTAGCGGGAATCAATGAGCAGTTCTTC.

This clone occurred once. The gene calls are TRBV5-1 and TRBJ1-3, with D tentatively TRBD1 (5 bases). Germline V CDR1 and CDR2: SGHRS, YFSETQ. This CDR3 spans 16 amino acids. The germline V and J ends were trimmed by 0 bases and 3 bases, with 13 bases remaining between them. CDR3 in DNA: TGCGCCAGCAGCTTGGCGGGGGTGGAACGTGGAAACACCATATATTTT. Protein sequence: CASSLAGVERGNTIYF.

This clone was picked up one time. This chain connects TRBV10-2 to TRBJ1-5; the D gene is possibly TRBD1 (5 bases). V was trimmed by 3 bases and J by 0 bases, leaving 9 bases between them. The germline CDR1 and CDR2 sequences are WSHSY and SAAADI. CDR3 length: 15 amino acids. In DNA, the CDR3 is TGCGCCAGCAGTGAAGACAGAAGTAGCAATCAGCCCCAGCATTTT. This codes for CASSEDRSSNQPQHF.

The rearrangement uses TRBV6-2 or TRBV6-3 and TRBJ2-1; tentative D call: TRBD1 (6 bases). The CDR3 extends over 14 amino acids. The V and J ends lost 3 bases and 9 bases respectively, with 15 bases between them. Germline lookup yields CDR1 MNHEY and CDR2 SVGEGT. CDR3 sequence: CASSYKQGAGEQFF. The DNA for the CDR3 is TGTGCCAGCAGTTATAAACAGGGTGCGGGTGAGCAGTTCTTC.

The chain joins TRBV7-2 to TRBJ1-2; TRBD1 is a possible D gene (6 bases). Trimming took off 5 bases at V and 3 bases at J, with 10 bases between the two ends. Germline V gene data show CDR1 as SGHTA and CDR2 as FQGNSA. The CDR3 is 13 amino acids. The CDR3, as DNA: TGTGCCAGCAGCCCAGACAGGTACTATGGCTACACCTTC. As protein: CASSPDRYYGYTF.

The CDR3 spells CAWSNREGYTF. CDR3 DNA sequence: TGTGCCTGGAGTAATCGGGAAGGCTACACCTTC. The chain combines TRBV30 with TRBJ1-2; D unresolved. Germline loops: CDR1 GTSNPN, CDR2 SVGIG (reference sequence). The CDR3 loop spans 11 amino acids. Trimming stripped 2 bases from V and 8 bases from J, with 9 bases between.

The gene calls are TRBV19 and TRBJ1-5; the match to TRBD1 covers 8 bases. The CDR3 totals 15 residues. The V gene's germline CDR1 is LNHDA and CDR2 SQIVND (reference sequence). The V gene end was trimmed by 4 bases and the J gene end by 1 base; junction bases not matched to a gene: 3. The CDR3 nucleotides read TGTGCCAGTAGTACTCGACAGGGGAGCAATCAGCCCCAGCATTTT. Residues: CASSTRQGSNQPQHF.

The chain recombines TRBV30 with TRBJ2-6; perhaps TRBD2 as D (6 bases). Trimming shortened V by 8 bases and J by 3 bases, and 20 bases separated the two germline ends. This CDR3 contains 16 residues. Germline V gene data show CDR1 as GTSNPN and CDR2 as SVGIG (reference sequence). CDR3 sequence: CALDQPGGDGANVLTF. In nucleotides, the CDR3 is TGTGCCCTGGATCAACCCGGCGGGGATGGGGCCAACGTCCTGACTTTC. The whole variable domain, filled in from reference TRBV30 and TRBJ2-6, reads SQTIHQWPATLVQPVGSPLSLECTVEGTSNPNLYWYRQAAGRGLQLLFYSVGIGQISSEVPQNLSASRPQDRQFILSSKKLLLSDSGFYLCALDQPGGDGANVLTFGAGSRLTVL.

V is TRBV5-1 and J is TRBJ2-1; 10 nucleotides match TRBD2. J gave up 7 bases and V 7 bases, and 8 bases lay outside the gene matches. This CDR3 is built from 14 residues. Germline CDR1 and CDR2: SGHRS and YFSETQ. This CDR3 is CASLESSGRNEQFF. In DNA, the CDR3 is TGCGCCAGCCTAGAATCTAGCGGGAGAAATGAGCAGTTCTTC.

The chain combines TRBV3-1 (or the pseudogene TRBV3-2) with TRBJ2-2; D gene uncertain. V lost 0 bases and J lost 3, with 11 bases in between. Germline assignment: CDR1 LGHDT and CDR2 YNNKEL (reference sequence). CDR3 length equals 16 residues. CDR3 in amino acids: CASSQDVGSYTGELFF. CDR3 DNA: TGTGCCAGCAGCCAAGATGTCGGGTCCTACACCGGGGAGCTGTTTTTT.

The chain employs TRBV28 and TRBJ2-6; D may be TRBD2 (5 bases). Between the trimmed V and J ends, which lost 2 bases and 2 bases, there was a span of 13 bases. The CDR3 runs to 17 residues. Germline values: CDR1 MDHEN, CDR2 SYDVKM. Written as DNA, the CDR3 is TGTGCCAGCAGTTTACTGGGAGAATTGACTGGGGCCAACGTCCTGACTTTC. As protein: CASSLLGELTGANVLTF.

The CDR3 bases are TGTGCCAGTAGTGACAGGGGGCGGGGGAACACTGAAGCTTTCTTT. This gives the protein CASSDRGRGNTEAFF. The gene calls are TRBV19 and TRBJ1-1; TRBD1 matches at 10 bases. Losses at the gene ends were 5 bases for V and 1 base for J; bases not matched to a gene: 4. Looked up from germline, CDR1 is LNHDA and CDR2 is SQIVND (reference sequence). The CDR3 covers 15 residues.

The chain employs TRBV7-3 and TRBJ1-1; D gene unclear. Trimming stripped 5 bases from V and 5 bases from J, with 12 bases between. Germline V gene lookup returns CDR1 SGHTA and CDR2 FQGTGA. The CDR3 length is 13 residues. CDR3 amino acids: CASSLREGTEAFF. The CDR3, as DNA: TGTGCCAGCAGCCTCCGGGAGGGTACTGAAGCTTTCTTT. Variable domain in full (rest from reference TRBV7-3 and TRBJ1-1): GAGVSQTPSNKVTEKGKYVELRCDPISGHTALYWYRQSLGQGPEFLIYFQGTGAADDSGLPNDRFFAVRPEGSVSTLKIQRTERGDSAVYLCASSLREGTEAFFGQGTRLTVV.

The chain is built from TRBV29-1 and TRBJ2-7; a weak D match, TRBD2 (6 bases). Germline CDR1 and CDR2: SQVTM and ANQGSEA. The CDR3 has 14 residues. Deletions cut 1 base from V and 3 bases from J, with 13 bases between. For the CDR3, the DNA is TGCAGCGTTGAAGGGACCCCGGGAGACTACGAGCAGTACTTC. It encodes CSVEGTPGDYEQYF.

The J gene is TRBJ2-2, the V gene TRBV5-4; D may be TRBD2 (6 bases). The CDR3 sequence is 15 residues long. Germline assignment: CDR1 SGHNT and CDR2 YYREEE (reference sequence). Trimming stripped 4 bases from V and 4 bases from J, with 14 bases between. CDR3 region: CASSNSGRRTGELFF. DNA for the CDR3: TGTGCCAGCAGCAATTCCGGGAGACGCACCGGGGAGCTGTTTTTT. Supplemented by reference TRBV5-4 and TRBJ2-2, the full variable domain reads ETGVTQSPTHLIKTRGQQVTLRCSSQSGHNTVSWYQQALGQGPQFIFQYYREEENGRGNFPPRFSGLQFPNYSSELNVNALELDDSALYLCASSNSGRRTGELFFGEGSRLTVL.

The sample holds a few counts of this clone. The chain links TRBV27 to TRBJ1-1; perhaps TRBD1 as D (6 bases). Trimming cost V 8 bases and J 5 bases, with 15 bases left between them. The germline V gene has CDR1 MNHEY and CDR2 SMNVEV (reference sequence). This CDR3 contains 13 residues. The CDR3 DNA sequence: TGTGCCAGCCATAAGACAGGTATGACTGAAGCTTTCTTT. Translating it yields CASHKTGMTEAFF.